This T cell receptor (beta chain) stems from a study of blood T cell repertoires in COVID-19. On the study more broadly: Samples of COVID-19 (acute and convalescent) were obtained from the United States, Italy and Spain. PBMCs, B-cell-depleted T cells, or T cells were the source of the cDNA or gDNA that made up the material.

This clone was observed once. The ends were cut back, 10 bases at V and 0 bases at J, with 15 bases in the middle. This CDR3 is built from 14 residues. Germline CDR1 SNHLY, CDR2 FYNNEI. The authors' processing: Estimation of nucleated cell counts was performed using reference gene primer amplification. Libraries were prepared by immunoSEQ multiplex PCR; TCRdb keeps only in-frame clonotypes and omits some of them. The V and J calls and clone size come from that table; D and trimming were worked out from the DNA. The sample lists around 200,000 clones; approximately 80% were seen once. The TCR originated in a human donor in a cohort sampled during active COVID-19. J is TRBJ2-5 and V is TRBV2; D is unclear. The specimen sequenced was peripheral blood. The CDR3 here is CANPNGLDQETQYF. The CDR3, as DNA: TGTGCCAACCCCAATGGCCTGGACCAAGAGACCCAGTACTTC. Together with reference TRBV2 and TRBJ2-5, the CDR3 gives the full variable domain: EPEVTQTPSHQVTQMGQEVILRCVPISNHLYFYWYRQILGQKVEFLVSFYNNEISEKSEIFDDQFSVERPDGSNFTLKIRSTKLEDSAMYFCANPNGLDQETQYFGPGTRLLVL.